This paragraph covers one T cell receptor (beta chain) sequence. It lacks a known antigen. One junction end disagrees with the germline gene, perhaps due to a read error. The data stem from a study of blood T cells in healthy people across ages (dated by TCRdb to the mid-2010s). In the study overall: In model experiments, template switching captured about one uniquely barcoded TCR beta cDNA molecule for every two T cells. Using deep sequencing normalized with unique cDNA molecular identifiers, the study measured how TCR beta repertoire diversity changes with age. The donors were divided into four age groups: young (average around 15 years), middle-aged (approximately 42), aged (62) and long-lived (around 80). Donors of different ages were randomly distributed across sequencing lanes to avoid experimental bias. Using the same blood draw, the study looked at two additional independent replicas of 1 million unique cDNA reads for two donors, one aged 18 to 29 and the other aged 80 or older.

The method behind the library was 5' RACE. Sequenced on an Illumina HiSeq 2500. A second PCR of roughly 6 to 11 cycles was run with a J-beta primer mix and a sample-barcoded 5' primer. A template-switch 5' adaptor carrying 12 random nucleotides introduced a unique molecular identifier onto each TCR beta cDNA molecule. Each sample yielded at least 2.5 million CDR3-containing paired-end reads. First-strand cDNA was synthesized from all RNA with the Mint cDNA synthesis kit, primed by a TRBC-specific oligonucleotide. Following uracil-DNA glycosylase treatment, all cDNA underwent a first 18-cycle PCR with the universal primers M1SS and BC2_uni_R. Regarding the original processing steps: Each sample was normalized by randomly selecting 1 million high-quality reads, each carrying a distinct molecular identifier. Reads sharing molecular identifiers were discarded rather than binned into consensus sequences. CDR3 identification, clonotype clustering and error correction used MiTCR with a Q25 quality threshold and the strictest error-elimination algorithm. A nonparametric unseen species model with Euler transformation was used to estimate a lower bound on total TCR beta diversity. TCRdb handled the public reads itself, with Q25 trimming in fastp and clone calling in MiXCR, and kept productive beta chains. Entries are consolidated by CDR3 protein sequence, retaining the most common genes and DNA. Here the V and J calls rest on TCRdb's processing, not on the authors' analysis. The sample includes some 1,500,000 distinct CDR3 sequences, with 35% to 45% observed a single time. Clones ranked in the top ten supply roughly 3.7% of the sample.

The 39 donors, aged 6 to 90 years, were systemically healthy Caucasian individuals from Russia. Each donor gave about 10 milliliters of peripheral blood, drawn into EDTA-treated Vacutainer tubes. Ficoll-Paque density-gradient centrifugation was used to isolate PBMCs, with at least 6 million per sample. Total RNA was extracted from PBMCs with Trizol reagent, with at least 5.5 micrograms obtained per sample. For every donor, an aliquot of PBMCs went through flow cytometry to measure the percentages of naive CD45RAhigh/CD27high T cells. The paper's findings and limits, for the study overall: Conclusive comparison of naive and antigen-experienced compartments was prevented by the profiling of bulk unsorted PBMCs. As age increased, observed TCR beta diversity per million T cells dropped in a roughly linear way, and a significant reduction was already evident by age 40. Compared with the aged group, the long-lived group had more naive CD4+ T cells, fewer expanded clones and increased TCR diversity, suggesting age selection. Estimates of total diversity from one million sequenced T cells were regarded as lower bounds and underestimates. The CMV infection status of donors was not known, potentially confounding age-related changes in expanded clonotypes. Observed TCR beta diversity correlated strongly with the percentage of naive T cells measured by flow cytometry.

The sample consisted of blood. The clonotype originates from a woman aged 18-29 years in good health.

Here is the DNA: TGTGCCAGCAGGGGACTTTTTGACCAAGAGACCCTGTACTTC. This is translated as CASRGLFDQETLYF. The sequence joins TRBV6-2 or TRBV6-3 to TRBJ2-5, with TRBD2 perhaps the D gene, on 6 matching bases. The CDR3 sequence holds 14 residues, the cysteine and phenylalanine included. The sequence is cut down to CDR3 DNA, 42 bases in frame from base 1. The germline V gene sets CDR1 to MNHEY and CDR2 to SVGEGT.